This record concerns one T cell receptor (beta chain) sequence. Germline lookup yields CDR1 LGHNA and CDR2 YSLEER. Trimming shortened V by 5 bases and J by 2 bases, and 19 bases separated the two germline ends. The CDR3 length is 16 residues. The data stem from a study of T cell clones after liver transplantation. Background on the study: Liver transplant recipients had immunosuppression withdrawal attempted within 2 years. TCRbeta sequencing after a pre-transplant mixed lymphocyte reaction identified graft-donor-reactive clones, later tracked in post-transplant blood. Blood was drawn pre-transplant, before withdrawal, and after full or failed withdrawal.

Produced via immunoSEQ multiplex PCR; TCRdb's table is partial and in-frame only. The table includes about 20,000 clones, 90% to 95% detected once. The sequenced sample was CD8+ T cells from blood, obtained approximately 25 months after liver transplant. The chain carries TRBV4-3 and TRBJ2-7; D tentatively fits TRBD1 or TRBD2 (5 bases each). The sequence was collected from a human patient who received a liver transplant. Some of the T cells may derive from the graft donor. This CDR3 reads CASSKGVGTAPYEQYF. Written as DNA, the CDR3 is TGCGCCAGCAGCAAAGGTGTCGGGACGGCACCCTACGAGCAGTACTTC.